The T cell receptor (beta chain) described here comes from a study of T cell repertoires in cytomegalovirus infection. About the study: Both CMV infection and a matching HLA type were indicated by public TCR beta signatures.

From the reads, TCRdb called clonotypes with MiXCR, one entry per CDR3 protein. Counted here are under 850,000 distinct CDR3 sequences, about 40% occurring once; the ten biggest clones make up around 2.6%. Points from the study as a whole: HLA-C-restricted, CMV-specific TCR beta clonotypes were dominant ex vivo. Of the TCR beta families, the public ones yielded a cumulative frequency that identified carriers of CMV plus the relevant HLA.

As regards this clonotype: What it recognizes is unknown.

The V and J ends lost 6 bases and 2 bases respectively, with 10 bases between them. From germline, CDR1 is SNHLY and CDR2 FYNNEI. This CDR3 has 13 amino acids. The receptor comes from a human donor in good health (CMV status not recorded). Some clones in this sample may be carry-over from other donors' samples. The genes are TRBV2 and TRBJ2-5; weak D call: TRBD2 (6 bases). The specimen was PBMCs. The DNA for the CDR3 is TGTGCCAGCAGCGGGGGACTTCAAGAGACCCAGTACTTC. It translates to CASSGGLQETQYF.